These 18 T cell receptor beta chains were all obtained from the same sample, sequenced in a study of response to subunit inactivated influenza vaccine. TCRdb re-analysed the RT-PCR reads in MiXCR, keeping a single row per CDR3 protein. Of roughly 700,000 distinct CDR3 sequences listed, more than 11% were seen once; the top ten hold 5.5% to 7%. Sequencing used PBMCs from blood, obtained less than 15 days before vaccination. The receptor set was obtained from a man aged 45-65 years who received an inactivated influenza vaccine.

This clonotype was found a few times. The genes are TRBV27 and TRBJ2-5; 14 nucleotides agree with TRBD2. The germline gives CDR1 MNHEY, CDR2 SMNVEV (reference sequence). The CDR3 loop spans 16 amino acids. V shed 4 bases and J 9 bases; nucleotides not matched to a gene: 10. The CDR3 nucleotides are TGTGCCAGCAGTTCCCGACTAGCGGGAGGGCCGGGGGCCCAGTACTTC. As protein: CASSSRLAGGPGAQYF.

V gene TRBV20-1 combines with J gene TRBJ2-5; D tentatively reads TRBD1 or TRBD2 (6 bases each). V lost 1 base and J 4 bases, leaving 13 bases between the germline ends. Per germline, CDR1 DFQATT and CDR2 SNEGSKA (reference sequence). The CDR3 is made up of 14 amino acids. The CDR3, as DNA: TGCAGTGCTAGAGGGGGGGCTAGTTCAGAGACCCAGTACTTC. Amino acid sequence: CSARGGASSETQYF.

The CDR3 reads CASSLMSGGTDTQYF. DNA for the CDR3: TGTGCCAGCAGCTTAATGAGCGGGGGCACAGATACGCAGTATTTT. The V gene is TRBV7-2, the J gene TRBJ2-3, with 7 bases lining up with TRBD2. With 2 bases clipped from V and 1 base from J, the junction kept 3 bases outside the gene matches. This CDR3 has 15 residues. The germline V gene has CDR1 SGHTA and CDR2 FQGNSA.

The CDR3 nucleotides are TGTGCCAGCAGCCCCGGACATGGTGGAGATACGCAGTATTTT. Protein: CASSPGHGGDTQYF. The chain has TRBV7-9 and TRBJ2-3; a possible D gene is TRBD1 (5 bases). The CDR3 extends over 14 amino acids. Germline V gives CDR1 SEHNR, CDR2 FQNEAQ (reference sequence). The ends were cut back, 5 bases at V and 5 bases at J, with 14 bases in the middle.

Only a few counts were recorded for this clonotype. J is TRBJ2-7 and V is TRBV7-2; 12 bases match TRBD2. The J segment lost 3 bases and the V segment lost 3 bases, leaving 6 bases of the junction unmatched. This CDR3 has 16 residues. CDR1 and CDR2 (germline): SGHTA, FQGNSA. The CDR3 bases are TGTGCCAGCAGCTTCGGACTAGCGGGATCTAACTACGAGCAGTACTTC. This encodes CASSFGLAGSNYEQYF. The full variable domain, in which reference TRBV7-2 and TRBJ2-7 provide the parts outside the CDR3, is GAGVSQSPSNKVTEKGKDVELRCDPISGHTALYWYRQSLGQGLEFLIYFQGNSAPDKSGLPSDRFSAERTGGSVSTLTIQRTQQEDSAVYLCASSFGLAGSNYEQYFGPGTRLTVT.

This clonotype was detected only a few times. The gene calls are TRBV7-2 and TRBJ2-3; 7 positions match TRBD2. The germline V gene has CDR1 SGHTA and CDR2 FQGNSA. The CDR3 is 15 residues long. After removal of 5 bases from V and 3 bases from J, the junction contained 8 bases not matched to a gene. DNA of the CDR3: TGTGCCAGCAGCGGGAGGGCGGAGGTAACAGATACGCAGTATTTT. This encodes CASSGRAEVTDTQYF.

This clonotype was seen a handful of times. V gene TRBV2 combines with J gene TRBJ2-7, with D uncertain. From germline, CDR1 is SNHLY and CDR2 FYNNEI. V dropped 11 bases and J dropped 0 bases, with 11 bases sitting between them. This CDR3 comprises 12 residues. The CDR3 sequence: CAARLYSYEQYF. CDR3 DNA sequence: TGTGCCGCTCGTCTCTACTCCTACGAGCAGTACTTC.

This chain links TRBV15 with TRBJ2-7; D unclear. There are 12 residues in the CDR3. Trimming cost V 5 bases and J 6 bases, with 11 bases left between them. Germline values: CDR1 LNHNV, CDR2 YYDKDF (reference sequence). The CDR3, as DNA: TGTGCCACCAGCGGATTGGGTGTCGAGCAGTACTTC. Translation gives CATSGLGVEQYF.

The chain carries TRBV11-2 and TRBJ2-7; 8 bases match TRBD1. The length of the CDR3 is 16 residues. Trimming took 5 bases from V and 5 from J; bases not matched to a gene: 14. CDR1 is SGHAT, CDR2 FQNNGV, per germline. The CDR3 DNA follows: TGTGCCAGCAGCCAAGTGGACAGGGCCTCCCTCAACGAGCAGTACTTC. Protein sequence: CASSQVDRASLNEQYF.

The V and J genes are TRBV5-4 and TRBJ2-3, with D tentatively TRBD1 (5 bases). CDR1 and CDR2 (germline): SGHNT, YYREEE (reference sequence). The CDR3 totals 15 residues. Trimming removed 3 bases from V and 0 bases from J, with 11 bases in between. CDR3 DNA: TGTGCCAGCAGCTCCGACGGACAAAGCACAGATACGCAGTATTTT. It codes for CASSSDGQSTDTQYF. Full variable domain (remainder filled in from reference TRBV5-4 and TRBJ2-3): ETGVTQSPTHLIKTRGQQVTLRCSSQSGHNTVSWYQQALGQGPQFIFQYYREEENGRGNFPPRFSGLQFPNYSSELNVNALELDDSALYLCASSSDGQSTDTQYFGPGTRLTVL.

The rearrangement links TRBV7-2 to TRBJ1-4; TRBD1 agrees at 8 bases. Losses at the gene ends were 5 bases for V and 8 bases for J; bases not matched to a gene: 7. Germline V CDR1 and CDR2: SGHTA, FQGNSA. The CDR3 has 14 amino acids. The CDR3 loop reads CASSKDREGEKLFF. CDR3 nucleotide sequence: TGTGCCAGCAGCAAGGACAGGGAGGGGGAAAAACTGTTTTTT.

The chain employs TRBV6-2 or TRBV6-3 and TRBJ1-5, with 7 bases matching TRBD1. Germline V gene data show CDR1 as MNHEY and CDR2 as SVGEGT. The CDR3 spans 14 residues. CDR3: CASGGAPSNQPQHF. DNA of the CDR3: TGTGCTTCAGGGGGGGCGCCGAGCAATCAGCCCCAGCATTTT.

This clonotype was recorded at least ten times. CDR3 coding DNA: TGCGCCAGCAGCCCTGTACCGCAGGGTGGGGATAATTCACCCCTCCACTTT. Amino acid sequence: CASSPVPQGGDNSPLHF. This sequence joins TRBV5-1 and TRBJ1-6; D perhaps matches TRBD1 (5 bases). V shed 4 bases and J shed 5 bases, with 19 bases lying between them. Germline lookup yields CDR1 SGHRS and CDR2 YFSETQ. CDR3 length: 17 amino acids.

The V gene is TRBV5-1, the J gene TRBJ2-1, with D perhaps assigned TRBD1 or TRBD2 (5 bases each). Trimming stripped 6 bases from V and 9 bases from J, with 10 bases between. The CDR3 has 11 amino acids. Germline V CDR1 and CDR2: SGHRS, YFSETQ. This CDR3 reads CASTSGGEQFF. The DNA for the CDR3 is TGCGCCAGCACCTCTGGGGGTGAGCAGTTCTTC.

This clonotype occurred a few times. V and J are TRBV19 and TRBJ2-1; 11 nucleotides line up with TRBD2. Germline V gene sequence: CDR1 LNHDA, CDR2 SQIVND (reference sequence). The CDR3 is 17 residues long. V gave up 3 bases and J gave up 4 bases; unmatched junction bases: 8. The chain's CDR3 is CASSMISGRAEYNEQFF. As DNA, the CDR3 is TGTGCCAGTAGTATGATTAGCGGGAGGGCCGAGTACAATGAGCAGTTCTTC.

The CDR3 sequence is CASTQTGTGVWDFRLEQYF. The CDR3 DNA sequence: TGTGCCAGCACCCAAACCGGGACAGGGGTGTGGGACTTCCGACTAGAGCAGTACTTC. The V call is TRBV28, the J call TRBJ2-7; 10 bases agree with TRBD1. The CDR3 contains 19 residues. V lost 7 bases to trimming and J lost 7 bases; unmatched junction nucleotides: 25. Germline CDR1 is MDHEN and CDR2 is SYDVKM.

This clonotype turned up a few times. The chain recombines TRBV10-3 with TRBJ2-1; tentatively, D is TRBD2 (5 bases). The CDR3 totals 17 residues. Trimming removed 0 bases from V and 0 bases from J, with 12 bases in between. Germline V gene sequence: CDR1 ENHRY, CDR2 SYGVKD. The chain's CDR3 is CAISESVGSTSYNEQFF. For the CDR3, the DNA is TGTGCCATCAGTGAGTCTGTGGGGAGTACCTCCTACAATGAGCAGTTCTTC.

V gene TRBV7-2 combines with J gene TRBJ2-7; tentatively, D is TRBD2 (6 bases). The germline CDR1 and CDR2 sequences are SGHTA and FQGNSA. The V and J ends lost 11 bases and 0 bases respectively, with 17 bases between them. The CDR3 has 14 amino acids. CDR3 region: CASQGGLSSYEQYF. DNA of the CDR3: TGTGCCTCCCAGGGAGGCTTGAGCTCCTACGAGCAGTACTTC.